This TCR beta chain is drawn from a study of graft-versus-host responses after intestinal transplantation. Study findings and constraints: High graft-versus-host to host-versus-graft T cell clonal ratios marked allografts of patients with graft-donor macrochimerism.

Measured with immunoSEQ multiplex PCR; TCRdb has only the in-frame clones, and not every one. The sample gives 80,000 to 90,000 clones, around 90% of which show up once; around 0.11% is in the top ten. Concerning this clone: Its antigen is currently unknown.

This specimen was unstimulated CD4+ T cells sorted from spleen or lymph node cells, taken before intestinal transplant. The sequence was obtained from a human donor who received an intestinal transplant.

The CDR3 sequence is CASSDHGQGNTEAFF. The DNA of the CDR3 is TGTGCCAGCAGCGACCACGGACAGGGTAACACTGAAGCTTTCTTT. V gene TRBV2 combines with J gene TRBJ1-1, with 8 bases matching TRBD1. This CDR3 region has 15 residues. Trimming took 6 bases from V and 2 from J; bases not matched to a gene: 8. Looked up from germline, CDR1 is SNHLY and CDR2 is FYNNEI.